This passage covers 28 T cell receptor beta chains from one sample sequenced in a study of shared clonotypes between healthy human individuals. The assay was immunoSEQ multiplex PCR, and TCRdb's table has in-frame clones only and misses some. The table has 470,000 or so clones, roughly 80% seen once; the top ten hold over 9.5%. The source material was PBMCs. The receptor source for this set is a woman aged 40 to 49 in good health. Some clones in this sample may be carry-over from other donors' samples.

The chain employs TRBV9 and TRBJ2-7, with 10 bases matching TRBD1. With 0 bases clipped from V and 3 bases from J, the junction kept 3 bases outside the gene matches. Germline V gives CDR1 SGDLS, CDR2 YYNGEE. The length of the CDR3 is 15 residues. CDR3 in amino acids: CASSVETGGFYEQYF. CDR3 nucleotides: TGTGCCAGCAGCGTAGAGACAGGGGGCTTCTACGAGCAGTACTTC.

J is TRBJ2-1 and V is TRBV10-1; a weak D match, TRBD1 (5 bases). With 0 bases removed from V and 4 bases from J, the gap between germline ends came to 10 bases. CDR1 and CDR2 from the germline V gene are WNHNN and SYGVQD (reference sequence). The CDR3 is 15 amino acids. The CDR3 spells CASSESQGAYNEQFF. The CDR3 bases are TGCGCCAGCAGTGAGTCGCAGGGCGCTTACAATGAGCAGTTCTTC.

Here the CDR3 DNA reads TGTGCCACCACTCGGGTCTATGAGCAGTTCTTC. Translation gives CATTRVYEQFF. The chain carries TRBV28 and TRBJ2-1; no clear D gene. This CDR3 comprises 11 residues. V lost 10 bases, J lost 8 bases, and 12 bases lay in between. Germline values: CDR1 MDHEN, CDR2 SYDVKM.

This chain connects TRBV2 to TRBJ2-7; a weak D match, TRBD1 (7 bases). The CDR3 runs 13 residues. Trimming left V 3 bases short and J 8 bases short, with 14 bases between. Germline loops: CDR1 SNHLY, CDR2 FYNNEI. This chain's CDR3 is CASSDRGDTKQYF. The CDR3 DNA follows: TGTGCCAGCAGTGACAGGGGGGATACGAAGCAGTACTTC.

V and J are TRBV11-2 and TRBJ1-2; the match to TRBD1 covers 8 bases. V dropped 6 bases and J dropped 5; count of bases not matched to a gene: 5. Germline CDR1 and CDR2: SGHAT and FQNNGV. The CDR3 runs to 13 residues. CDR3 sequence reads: CASSFGTGYGYTF. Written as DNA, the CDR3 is TGTGCCAGCAGTTTTGGGACAGGATATGGCTACACCTTC.

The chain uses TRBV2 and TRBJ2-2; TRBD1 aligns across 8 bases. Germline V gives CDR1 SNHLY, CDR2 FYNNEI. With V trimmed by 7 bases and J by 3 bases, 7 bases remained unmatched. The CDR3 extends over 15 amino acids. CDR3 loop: CASTQGDRHTGELFF. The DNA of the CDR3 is TGTGCCAGCACCCAGGGGGACAGGCACACCGGGGAGCTGTTTTTT.

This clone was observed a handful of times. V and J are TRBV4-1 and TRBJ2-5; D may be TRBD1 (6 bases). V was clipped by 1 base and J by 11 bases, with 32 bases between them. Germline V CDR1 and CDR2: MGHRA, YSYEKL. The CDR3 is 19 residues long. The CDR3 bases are TGCGCCAGCAGCCAAGTACGACCCGTCAGCGGACAGAGGTTTTGGGAGCAGTACTTC. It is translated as CASSQVRPVSGQRFWEQYF.

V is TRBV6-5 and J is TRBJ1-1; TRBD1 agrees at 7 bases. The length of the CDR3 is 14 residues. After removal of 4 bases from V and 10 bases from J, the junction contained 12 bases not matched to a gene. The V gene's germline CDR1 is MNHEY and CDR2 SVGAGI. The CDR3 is CASSSTRTGQRAFF. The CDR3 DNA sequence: TGTGCCAGCAGTTCTACAAGGACAGGACAGCGAGCTTTCTTT.

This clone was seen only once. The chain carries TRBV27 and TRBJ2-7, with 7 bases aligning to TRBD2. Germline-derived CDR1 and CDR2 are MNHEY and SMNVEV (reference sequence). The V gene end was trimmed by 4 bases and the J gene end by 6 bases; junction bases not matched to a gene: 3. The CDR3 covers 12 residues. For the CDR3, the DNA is TGTGCCAGCAGTTGGTCGGGGGGCGAGCAGTACTTC. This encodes CASSWSGGEQYF.

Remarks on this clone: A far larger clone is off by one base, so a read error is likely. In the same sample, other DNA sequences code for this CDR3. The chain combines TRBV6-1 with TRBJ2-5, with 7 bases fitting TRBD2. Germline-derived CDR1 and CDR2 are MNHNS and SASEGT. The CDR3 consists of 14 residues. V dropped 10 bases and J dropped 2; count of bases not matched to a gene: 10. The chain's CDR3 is CATPGGVVQETQYF. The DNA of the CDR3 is TGTGCCACCCCTGGGGGGGTCGTTCAAGAGACCCAGTACTTC.

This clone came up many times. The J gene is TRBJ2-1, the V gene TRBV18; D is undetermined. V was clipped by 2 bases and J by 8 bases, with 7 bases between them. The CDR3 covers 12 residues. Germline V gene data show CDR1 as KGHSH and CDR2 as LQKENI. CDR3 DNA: TGTGCCAGCTCACCAATTGGGCATGAGCAGTTCTTC. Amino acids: CASSPIGHEQFF.

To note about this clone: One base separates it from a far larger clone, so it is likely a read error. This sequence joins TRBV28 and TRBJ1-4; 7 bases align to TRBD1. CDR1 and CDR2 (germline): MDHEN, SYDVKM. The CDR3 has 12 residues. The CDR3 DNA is TGTACCAGCAGTCCGGACAGGGAAAAACTGTTTTTT. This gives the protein CTSSPDREKLFF.

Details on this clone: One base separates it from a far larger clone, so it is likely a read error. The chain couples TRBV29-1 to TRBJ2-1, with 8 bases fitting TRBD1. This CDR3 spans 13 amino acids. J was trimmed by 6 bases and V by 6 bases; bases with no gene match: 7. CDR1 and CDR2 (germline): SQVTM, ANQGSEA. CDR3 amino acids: CSVVTGVVNEQFF. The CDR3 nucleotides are TGCAGCGTCGTGACAGGGGTGGTCAATGAGCAGTTCTTC.

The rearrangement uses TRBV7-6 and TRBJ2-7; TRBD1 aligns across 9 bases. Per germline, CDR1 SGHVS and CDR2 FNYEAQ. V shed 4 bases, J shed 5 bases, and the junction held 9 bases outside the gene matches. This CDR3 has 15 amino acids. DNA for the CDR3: TGTGCCAGCAGCTACCAGGACAGGGGTTTGGACGAGCAGTACTTC. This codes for CASSYQDRGLDEQYF.

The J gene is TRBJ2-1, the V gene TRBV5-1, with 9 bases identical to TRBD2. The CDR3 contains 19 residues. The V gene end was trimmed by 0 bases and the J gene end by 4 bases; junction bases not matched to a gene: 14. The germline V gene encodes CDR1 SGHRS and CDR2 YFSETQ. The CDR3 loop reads CASSLALLAGLGGYNEQFF. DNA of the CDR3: TGCGCCAGCAGCTTGGCCCTACTAGCGGGCCTCGGGGGGTACAATGAGCAGTTCTTC.

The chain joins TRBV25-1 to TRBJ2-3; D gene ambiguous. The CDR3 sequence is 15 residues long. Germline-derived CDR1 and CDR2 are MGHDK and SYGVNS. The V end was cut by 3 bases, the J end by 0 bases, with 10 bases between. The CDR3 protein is CASSEGSYSTDTQYF. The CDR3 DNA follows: TGTGCCAGCAGTGAGGGTAGTTATAGCACAGATACGCAGTATTTT.

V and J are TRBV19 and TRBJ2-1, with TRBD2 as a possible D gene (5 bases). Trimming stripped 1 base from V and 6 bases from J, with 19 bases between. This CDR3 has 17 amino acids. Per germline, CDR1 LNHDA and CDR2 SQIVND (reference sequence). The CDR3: CASSIGPQPAAVNEQFF. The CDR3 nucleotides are TGTGCCAGTAGTATAGGTCCCCAGCCAGCGGCGGTCAATGAGCAGTTCTTC.

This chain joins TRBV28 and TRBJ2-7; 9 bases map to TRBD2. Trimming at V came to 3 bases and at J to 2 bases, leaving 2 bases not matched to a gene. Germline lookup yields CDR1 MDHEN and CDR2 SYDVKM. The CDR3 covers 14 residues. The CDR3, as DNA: TGTGCCAGCAGTTTCTCTAGCGGGGCCTACGAGCAGTACTTC. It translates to CASSFSSGAYEQYF.

Here the CDR3 DNA reads TGTGCCAGCACCATCTATATGAACACTGAAGCTTTCTTT. Its translation: CASTIYMNTEAFF. The chain is built from TRBV2 and TRBJ1-1; no definite D call. Germline V lookup: CDR1 SNHLY, CDR2 FYNNEI. The V end was cut by 7 bases, the J end by 0 bases, with 9 bases between. The CDR3 sequence is 13 residues long.

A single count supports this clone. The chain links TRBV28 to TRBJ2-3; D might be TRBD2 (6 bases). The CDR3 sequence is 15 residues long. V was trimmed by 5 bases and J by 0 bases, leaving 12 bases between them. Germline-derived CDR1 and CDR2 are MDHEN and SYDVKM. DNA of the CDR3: TGTGCCAGCAGTGACCCCGGGACTAGCACAGATACGCAGTATTTT. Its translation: CASSDPGTSTDTQYF.

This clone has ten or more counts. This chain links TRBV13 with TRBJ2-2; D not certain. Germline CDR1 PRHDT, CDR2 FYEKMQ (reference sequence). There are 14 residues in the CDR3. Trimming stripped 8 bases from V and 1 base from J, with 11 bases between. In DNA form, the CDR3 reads TGTGCCAGCTGGATTTATGGGAACACCGGGGAGCTGTTTTTT. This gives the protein CASWIYGNTGELFF.

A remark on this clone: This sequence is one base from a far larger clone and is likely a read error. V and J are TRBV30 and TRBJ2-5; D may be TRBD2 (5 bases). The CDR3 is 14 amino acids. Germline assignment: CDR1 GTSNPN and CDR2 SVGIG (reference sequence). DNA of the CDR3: TGTGCCTGGAGTGAAGGAGGCAGTCAAGAGACCAAGTACTTC. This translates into CAWSEGGSQETKYF.

For the CDR3, the DNA is TGTGCCAGCAGTTGGGCTCATAATGAAAAACTGTTTTTT. It translates to CASSWAHNEKLFF. This chain joins TRBV28 and TRBJ1-4; D is unresolved. Germline loops: CDR1 MDHEN, CDR2 SYDVKM. CDR3 length equals 13 residues. Trimming shortened V by 4 bases and J by 4 bases, and 7 bases separated the two germline ends.

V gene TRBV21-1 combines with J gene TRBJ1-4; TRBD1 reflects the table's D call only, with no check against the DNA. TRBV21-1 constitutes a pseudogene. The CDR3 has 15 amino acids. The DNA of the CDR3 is TGTGCCAGCAGCAAAGGGGACAGGGGGAATGAAAAACTGTTTTTT. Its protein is CASSKGDRGNEKLFF.

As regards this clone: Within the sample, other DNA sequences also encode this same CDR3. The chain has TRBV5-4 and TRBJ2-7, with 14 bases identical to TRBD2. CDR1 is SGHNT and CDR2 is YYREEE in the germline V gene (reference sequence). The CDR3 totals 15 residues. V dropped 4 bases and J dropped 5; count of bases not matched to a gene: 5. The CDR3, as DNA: TGTGCCAGCAGCCTAGGGACTAGCGGGAGCAACGAGCAGTACTTC. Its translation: CASSLGTSGSNEQYF.

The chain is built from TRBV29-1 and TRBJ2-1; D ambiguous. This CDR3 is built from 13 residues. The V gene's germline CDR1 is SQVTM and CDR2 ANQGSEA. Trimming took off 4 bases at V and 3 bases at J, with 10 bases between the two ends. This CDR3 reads CSVGPLSYNEQFF. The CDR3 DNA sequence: TGCAGCGTTGGGCCCTTAAGCTACAATGAGCAGTTCTTC.

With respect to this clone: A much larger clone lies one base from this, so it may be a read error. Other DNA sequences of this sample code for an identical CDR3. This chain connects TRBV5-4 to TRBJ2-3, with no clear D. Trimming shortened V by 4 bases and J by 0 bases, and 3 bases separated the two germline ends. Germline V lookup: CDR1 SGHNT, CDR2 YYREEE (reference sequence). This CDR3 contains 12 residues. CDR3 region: CASSPSTDTQYF. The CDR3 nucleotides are TGTGCCAGCAGCCCCAGCACAGATACGCAGTATTTT.

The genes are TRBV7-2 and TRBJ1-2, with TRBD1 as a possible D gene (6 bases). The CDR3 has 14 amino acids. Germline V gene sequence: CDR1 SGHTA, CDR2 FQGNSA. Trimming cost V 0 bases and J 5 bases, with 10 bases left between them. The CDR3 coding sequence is TGTGCCAGCAGCTTAGCGCCCGGACAGTATGGCTACACCTTC. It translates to CASSLAPGQYGYTF. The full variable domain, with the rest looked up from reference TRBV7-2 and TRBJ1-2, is GAGVSQSPSNKVTEKGKDVELRCDPISGHTALYWYRQSLGQGLEFLIYFQGNSAPDKSGLPSDRFSAERTGGSVSTLTIQRTQQEDSAVYLCASSLAPGQYGYTFGSGTRLTVV.